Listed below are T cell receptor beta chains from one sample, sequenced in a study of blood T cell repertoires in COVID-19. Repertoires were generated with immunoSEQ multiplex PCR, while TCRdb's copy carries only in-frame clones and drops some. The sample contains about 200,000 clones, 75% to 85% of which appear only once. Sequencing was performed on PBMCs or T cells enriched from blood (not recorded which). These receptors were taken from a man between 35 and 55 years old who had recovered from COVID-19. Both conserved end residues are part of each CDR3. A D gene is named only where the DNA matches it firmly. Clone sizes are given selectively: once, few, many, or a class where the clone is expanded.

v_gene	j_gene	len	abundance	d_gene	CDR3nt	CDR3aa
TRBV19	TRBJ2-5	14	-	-	TGTGCCAGTAGTCCGGTGAGGGACTCAGAGACCCAGTACTTC	CASSPVRDSETQYF
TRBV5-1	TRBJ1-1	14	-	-	TGCGCCAGCAGCTTTCTCCAGGAGAACACTGAAGCTTTCTTT	CASSFLQENTEAFF
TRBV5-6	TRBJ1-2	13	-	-	TGTGCCAGCAGCCTGACAGAAGCCTATGGCTACACCTTC	CASSLTEAYGYTF
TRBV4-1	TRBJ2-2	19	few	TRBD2	TGCGCCAGCAGCCAAGCGTCGCTAAGAGCGGGAGTGAGCACCGGGGAGCTGTTTTTT	CASSQASLRAGVSTGELFF
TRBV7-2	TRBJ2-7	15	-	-	TGTGCCAGCAGCTACAACAGGGCCAGCGGGACCGAGCAGTACTTC	CASSYNRASGTEQYF
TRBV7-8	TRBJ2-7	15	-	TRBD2	TGTGCCAGCAGTTCTCTAGCGGGGGGTGGCTACGAGCAGTACTTC	CASSSLAGGGYEQYF
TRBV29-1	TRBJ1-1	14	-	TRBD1	TGCAGCGTTGAAAGGACAGGGCTTAACACTGAAGCTTTCTTT	CSVERTGLNTEAFF
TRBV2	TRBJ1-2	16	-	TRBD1	TGTGCCAGCAGTGAACGGTCGTGGCAGGGGGCGGCTGGCTACACCTTC	CASSERSWQGAAGYTF
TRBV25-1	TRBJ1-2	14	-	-	TGTGCCAGCAGTGCCCGGACTCAATCCTATGGCTACACCTTC	CASSARTQSYGYTF
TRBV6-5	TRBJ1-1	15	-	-	TGTGCCAGCAATCCCGGGGGGGGGTTGAACACTGAAGCTTTCTTT	CASNPGGGLNTEAFF
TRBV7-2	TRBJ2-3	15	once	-	TGTGCCAGCAGTCCAACGACTAGAAGCGCAGATACGCAGTATTTT	CASSPTTRSADTQYF
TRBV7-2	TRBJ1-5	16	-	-	TGTGCCAGCAGCTTAATAGGGGGGGTTGGCAATCAGCCCCAGCATTTT	CASSLIGGVGNQPQHF
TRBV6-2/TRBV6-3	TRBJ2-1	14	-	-	TGTGCCAGCAGTTACTCGATTCAGGGCAATGAGCAGTTCTTC	CASSYSIQGNEQFF
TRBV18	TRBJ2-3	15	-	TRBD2	TGTGCCAGCTCACCATCGGCTAGCGGTGGAGATACGCAGTATTTT	CASSPSASGGDTQYF
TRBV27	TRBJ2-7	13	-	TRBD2	TGTGCCAGCAATGGGGAGGGGAACTACGAGCAGTACTTC	CASNGEGNYEQYF
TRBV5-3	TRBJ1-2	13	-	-	TGTGCCAGAAGCTTGCCCTACAACTATGGCTACACCTTC	CARSLPYNYGYTF
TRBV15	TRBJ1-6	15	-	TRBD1	TGTGCCACCAGCCTCCGGGACAGCACGAATTCACCCCTCCACTTT	CATSLRDSTNSPLHF
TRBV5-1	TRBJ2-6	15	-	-	TGCGCCAGCAGCTCCCCCGGCTCTGGGGCCAACGTCCTGACTTTC	CASSSPGSGANVLTF
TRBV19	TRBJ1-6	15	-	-	TGTGCCAGTTCCCAGGGGATCAGCTATAATTCACCCCTCCACTTT	CASSQGISYNSPLHF
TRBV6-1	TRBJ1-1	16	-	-	TGTGCCAGCAGTGAAGCGGGGTTGGGGGGAAGTACTGAAGCTTTCTTT	CASSEAGLGGSTEAFF
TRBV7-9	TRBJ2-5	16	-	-	TGTGCCAGCGGCGCCACAGGCCTCGCTATCCAAGAGACCCAGTACTTC	CASGATGLAIQETQYF
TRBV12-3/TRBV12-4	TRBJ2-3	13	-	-	TGTGCCAGCAGCACCTTAGGCACAGATACGCAGTATTTT	CASSTLGTDTQYF
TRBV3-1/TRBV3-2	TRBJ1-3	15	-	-	TGTGCCAGCAGCCAGTCCGGGAACTCTGGAAACACCATATATTTT	CASSQSGNSGNTIYF